These T cell receptor beta chains were read from a single sample in a study of T cells after yellow fever vaccination. Using its own MiXCR run on the 5' RACE reads, TCRdb lists one record per CDR3 protein. The sample includes 200,000 to 300,000 distinct CDR3 sequences, approximately 6.3% seen only once; the top ten take 1.1%. The sample consisted of CD4+ T cells sorted from PBMCs, taken on the day of the yellow fever booster vaccination. The receptors were gathered from a young man who received the YFV17D yellow fever vaccine. Both conserved end residues are part of each CDR3. The D gene is left open where the match is weak. Clone size is not always given. Where it is, it says once, few, many or a class for expanded clones.

V gene	J gene	D gene	clone size	CDR3 DNA	CDR3 protein
TRBV7-6	TRBJ2-5	-	few	TGTGCCAGCAGCTACTCAGGGGTTAGCGGAGAGACCCAGTACTTC	CASSYSGVSGETQYF
TRBV18	TRBJ2-7	-	-	TGTGCCAGCTCACCCCGGGGAAATCCCTACGAGCAGTACTTC	CASSPRGNPYEQYF
TRBV24-1	TRBJ2-1	-	many	TGTGCCACCAGTGAACGAAACAATGAGCAGTTCTTC	CATSERNNEQFF
TRBV5-5	TRBJ2-7	-	-	TGTGCCAGCAGCCCAGTGGGGGGCCGTAGCTCCTACGAGCAGTACTTC	CASSPVGGRSSYEQYF
TRBV7-2	TRBJ2-3	TRBD1	many	TGTGCCAGCAGGGGACAGACCACAGATACGCAGTATTTT	CASRGQTTDTQYF
TRBV7-6	TRBJ2-1	-	many	TGTGCCAGCAGCTTAGGGGTCAATGAGCAGTTCTTC	CASSLGVNEQFF
TRBV7-2	TRBJ2-7	TRBD1	few	TGTGCCAGCAGCTTAGTCAGACAGGGGGGCGAGCAGTACTTC	CASSLVRQGGEQYF
TRBV7-9	TRBJ1-1	-	few	TGTGCCAGCAGCTTAGCGGGTACGATCGCTGAAGCTTTCTTT	CASSLAGTIAEAFF
TRBV7-2	TRBJ2-7	TRBD1	-	TGTGCCAGCAGCCTGACAGGGCCCCACGAGCAGTACTTC	CASSLTGPHEQYF
TRBV4-3	TRBJ2-3	-	many	TGCGCCAGCAGCCAAGACCTATTCACAGATACGCAGTATTTT	CASSQDLFTDTQYF
TRBV4-3	TRBJ2-7	TRBD1	many	TGCGCCAGCAGCCAGGCGCCGGGACAGGGTTCCTACGAGCAGTACTTC	CASSQAPGQGSYEQYF
TRBV18	TRBJ1-1	-	-	TGTGCCAGCTCACCTGGAGAGGGGAACACTGAAGCTTTCTTT	CASSPGEGNTEAFF
TRBV9	TRBJ2-1	TRBD2	-	TGTGCCAGCAGCGTAGTGGGGTCGGGCGGGAGCAATGAGCAGTTCTTC	CASSVVGSGGSNEQFF
TRBV12-3/TRBV12-4	TRBJ2-1	TRBD2	few	TGTGCCAGCACCCTGGGACTACTTGGCTCCTACAATGAGCAGTTCTTC	CASTLGLLGSYNEQFF
TRBV18	TRBJ2-1	-	many	TGTGCCAGCTCACCTCAAAGCTCCTACAATGAGCAGTTCTTC	CASSPQSSYNEQFF
TRBV6-1	TRBJ1-1	-	few	TGTGCCAGCAGTCAACGAGGGGAGGAGGGTGAAGCTTTCTTT	CASSQRGEEGEAFF
TRBV6-5	TRBJ2-7	TRBD1	-	TGTGCCAGCCATACAGGGGGCGCGACTTACGAGCAGTACTTC	CASHTGGATYEQYF
TRBV5-1	TRBJ2-7	TRBD1	many	TGCGCCAGCAGCTTGGGGCCCCAGGGGGCGGATGAGCAGTACTTC	CASSLGPQGADEQYF
TRBV7-9	TRBJ2-7	TRBD2	-	TGTGCCAGCAGCTCCGGACTAGCGGGAGTAAGGAACGAGCAGTACTTC	CASSSGLAGVRNEQYF
TRBV7-6	TRBJ1-1	-	few	TGTGCCAGCAGCAAACTCCGGGACATGAACACTGAAGCTTTCTTT	CASSKLRDMNTEAFF
TRBV5-6	TRBJ1-2	TRBD1	many	TGTGCCAGCAGCTTAACGACAGGGTACTATGGCTACACCTTC	CASSLTTGYYGYTF
TRBV25-1	TRBJ1-2	-	-	TGTGCCAGCAGTGCCTTATACTCGGGTGGCTACACCTTC	CASSALYSGGYTF